Below, 27 T cell receptor beta chains from the same sample are listed, as sequenced in a study of control samples from healthy donors and cancer patients. The data were produced by immunoSEQ multiplex PCR, yet TCRdb's version contains in-frame clones alone and is incomplete. The data contain some 120,000 clones, 80% to 95% of them singletons. Specimen: blood. Receptors originate from a man in his late teens or twenties in good health.

The V gene is TRBV19, the J gene TRBJ2-1; TRBD2 aligns across 13 bases. The germline CDR1 and CDR2 sequences are LNHDA and SQIVND (reference sequence). V lost 5 bases to trimming and J lost 8 bases; unmatched junction nucleotides: 6. This CDR3 region has 15 residues. The CDR3 sequence: CASSVLAGGPDEQFF. As DNA, the CDR3 is TGTGCCAGTAGTGTACTAGCGGGGGGGCCGGATGAGCAGTTCTTC.

This sequence joins TRBV27 and TRBJ1-4; 8 bases align to TRBD1. This CDR3 is 14 amino acids long. The germline gives CDR1 MNHEY, CDR2 SMNVEV (reference sequence). Trimming at V came to 6 bases and at J to 5 bases, leaving 5 bases not matched to a gene. CDR3 region: CASSGTGTNEKLFF. The CDR3 nucleotides read TGTGCCAGCAGCGGGACAGGAACAAATGAAAAACTGTTTTTT.

This chain connects TRBV5-1 to TRBJ2-1; TRBD2 might be the D (5 bases). Germline CDR1 and CDR2: SGHRS and YFSETQ. V lost 0 bases, J lost 6 bases, and 7 bases lay in between. The CDR3 length is 13 residues. The CDR3 DNA reads TGCGCCAGCAGCTTGGCCGCGGGCAATGAGCAGTTCTTC. The encoded protein is CASSLAAGNEQFF.

This rearrangement joins TRBV11-2 to TRBJ1-2; D call uncertain. V lost 1 base, J lost 4 bases, and 10 bases lay in between. Germline-derived CDR1 and CDR2 are SGHAT and FQNNGV. The CDR3 sequence is 14 residues long. For the CDR3, the DNA is TGTGCCAGCAGCTTAGGTCCGGGGATCTATGGCTACACCTTC. It translates to CASSLGPGIYGYTF. The whole variable domain, filled in from reference TRBV11-2 and TRBJ1-2, reads EAGVAQSPRYKIIEKRQSVAFWCNPISGHATLYWYQQILGQGPKLLIQFQNNGVVDDSQLPKDRFSAERLKGVDSTLKIQPAKLEDSAVYLCASSLGPGIYGYTFGSGTRLTVV.

The chain is built from TRBV20-1 and TRBJ2-2, with 8 bases matching TRBD2. CDR1 and CDR2 from the germline V gene are DFQATT and SNEGSKA (reference sequence). V dropped 3 bases and J dropped 5; count of bases not matched to a gene: 8. The CDR3 runs 15 residues. In nucleotides, the CDR3 is TGCAGTGCTAGTTTCGGGGGGGAACGTACCGGGGAGCTGTTTTTT. It is translated as CSASFGGERTGELFF.

The J gene is TRBJ2-1, the V gene TRBV14, with D perhaps TRBD2 (6 bases). Germline values: CDR1 SGHDN, CDR2 FVKESK. Trimming removed 2 bases from V and 7 bases from J, with 12 bases in between. The CDR3 extends over 14 amino acids. CDR3 nucleotides: TGTGCCAGCAGCCAAACAGGAGGGTTGAATGAGCAGTTCTTC. It codes for CASSQTGGLNEQFF.

CDR3 in amino acids: CASSLISTEAFF. CDR3 DNA sequence: TGTGCCAGCAGCTTAATTAGCACTGAAGCTTTCTTT. The chain joins TRBV11-2 to TRBJ1-1, with D unclear. The CDR3 extends over 12 amino acids. Germline V gene sequence: CDR1 SGHAT, CDR2 FQNNGV. V lost 2 bases and J 4 bases, leaving 5 bases between the germline ends.

The V gene is TRBV7-7, the J gene TRBJ2-5, with D perhaps TRBD1 or TRBD2 (5 bases each). Deletions cut 5 bases from V and 5 bases from J, with 18 bases between. The CDR3 contains 15 residues. Germline V gene data show CDR1 as SSHAT and CDR2 as FNYEAQ (reference sequence). Here the CDR3 reads CASSPGGGSGETQYF. The CDR3 DNA reads as TGTGCCAGCAGCCCTGGGGGTGGGTCGGGGGAGACCCAGTACTTC. The complete variable domain, with remaining parts taken from reference TRBV7-7 and TRBJ2-5, reads GAGVSQSPRYKVTKRGQDVTLRCDPISSHATLYWYQQALGQGPEFLTYFNYEAQPDKSGLPSDRFSAERPEGSISTLTIQRTEQRDSAMYRCASSPGGGSGETQYFGPGTRLLVL.

The CDR3 spells CAWRSGTGAGRDTEAFF. CDR3 DNA sequence: TGTGCCTGGCGCTCCGGGACAGGGGCAGGTAGGGACACTGAAGCTTTCTTT. The V and J genes are TRBV30 and TRBJ1-1; TRBD1 matches at 10 bases. V shed 5 bases, J shed 3 bases, and the junction held 15 bases outside the gene matches. Germline CDR1 reads GTSNPN; CDR2 reads SVGIG (reference sequence). This CDR3 contains 17 residues.

The sample holds many counts of this clone. The V gene is TRBV19, the J gene TRBJ1-5, with D perhaps TRBD1 (6 bases). This CDR3 has 14 residues. The germline CDR1 and CDR2 sequences are LNHDA and SQIVND (reference sequence). V was trimmed by 5 bases and J by 0 bases, leaving 8 bases between them. The CDR3 DNA is TGTGCCAGTAGTTGGGACATTAGCAATCAGCCCCAGCATTTT. Translating it yields CASSWDISNQPQHF.

This clone was counted a single time. This rearrangement joins TRBV20-1 to TRBJ2-7; D assignment may be TRBD1 or TRBD2 (6 bases each). The CDR3 totals 14 residues. Trimming removed 3 bases at V and 0 bases at J, with 12 bases between. In germline, CDR1 is DFQATT, CDR2 SNEGSKA (reference sequence). This chain's CDR3 is CSASGGGRSYEQYF. The CDR3 nucleotides read TGCAGTGCTAGTGGTGGGGGGCGCTCCTACGAGCAGTACTTC.

The chain employs TRBV12-3 or TRBV12-4 and TRBJ2-3, with D maybe TRBD2 (5 bases). Trimming shortened V by 1 base and J by 6 bases, and 5 bases separated the two germline ends. This CDR3 has 12 residues. The CDR3 protein is CASSLGEDTQYF. The DNA of the CDR3 is TGTGCCAGCAGTTTAGGGGAGGATACGCAGTATTTT.

The chain is built from TRBV19 and TRBJ1-2, with D unresolved. From germline, CDR1 is LNHDA and CDR2 SQIVND (reference sequence). V was trimmed by 6 bases and J by 1 base, leaving 6 bases between them. The CDR3 consists of 12 residues. The DNA for the CDR3 is TGTGCCAGTAGGGGCCTTAACTATGGCTACACCTTC. Its translation is CASRGLNYGYTF.

The CDR3 DNA reads TGTGCCAGCAGCTTAGAGCGGGGGGTCTCTGGAAACACCATATATTTT. Translated: CASSLERGVSGNTIYF. This chain connects TRBV7-9 to TRBJ1-3; possibly TRBD1 for D (5 bases). This CDR3 contains 16 residues. Trimming removed 1 base from V and 0 bases from J, with 10 bases in between. Germline values: CDR1 SEHNR, CDR2 FQNEAQ (reference sequence).

This chain uses TRBV6-5 with TRBJ1-4; D is ambiguous. This CDR3 is built from 15 residues. Per germline, CDR1 MNHEY and CDR2 SVGAGI. With 6 bases removed from V and 3 bases from J, the gap between germline ends came to 14 bases. The CDR3 sequence: CASSRGLAANEKLFF. DNA of the CDR3: TGTGCCAGCAGCCGCGGACTGGCAGCTAATGAAAAACTGTTTTTT.

The CDR3 here is CASSEGTSGNTIYF. The CDR3, as DNA: TGTGCCAGCAGTGAAGGGACCTCTGGAAACACCATATATTTT. The chain recombines TRBV6-1 with TRBJ1-3; no definite D call. Trimming removed 1 base at V and 0 bases at J, with 4 bases between. Germline loops: CDR1 MNHNS, CDR2 SASEGT. This CDR3 has 14 residues.

The chain is built from TRBV11-2 and TRBJ1-2; a possible D gene is TRBD1 (5 bases). This CDR3 is built from 13 residues. With 4 bases removed from V and 3 bases from J, the gap between germline ends came to 9 bases. Germline loops: CDR1 SGHAT, CDR2 FQNNGV. The CDR3 DNA is TGTGCCAGCAGCTATCAGGGTGACTATGGCTACACCTTC. The encoded protein is CASSYQGDYGYTF. Variable domain in full (rest from reference TRBV11-2 and TRBJ1-2): EAGVAQSPRYKIIEKRQSVAFWCNPISGHATLYWYQQILGQGPKLLIQFQNNGVVDDSQLPKDRFSAERLKGVDSTLKIQPAKLEDSAVYLCASSYQGDYGYTFGSGTRLTVV.

The V gene is TRBV11-2, the J gene TRBJ2-2; TRBD1 might be the D (5 bases). This CDR3 is 16 amino acids long. Trimming left V 8 bases short and J 2 bases short, with 18 bases between. CDR1 and CDR2 from the germline V gene are SGHAT and FQNNGV. The CDR3: CASAPPQEANTGELFF. In DNA form, the CDR3 reads TGTGCCAGCGCCCCCCCACAGGAAGCAAACACCGGGGAGCTGTTTTTT.

This clone has only a few counts. V gene TRBV18 combines with J gene TRBJ1-6; 10 nucleotides agree with TRBD1. The V gene's germline CDR1 is KGHSH and CDR2 LQKENI. V dropped 8 bases and J dropped 9; count of bases not matched to a gene: 4. CDR3 length: 13 residues. The CDR3 coding sequence is TGTGCCAGCCAAGGGACAGGGGTTTCACCCCTCCACTTT. Its protein is CASQGTGVSPLHF.

The chain has TRBV13 and TRBJ1-1; the D is unclear. In germline, CDR1 is PRHDT, CDR2 FYEKMQ (reference sequence). Between the trimmed V and J ends, which lost 5 bases and 3 bases, there was a span of 10 bases. This CDR3 comprises 13 residues. The CDR3 here is CASSRMKYTEAFF. CDR3 DNA: TGTGCCAGCAGCAGGATGAAGTACACTGAAGCTTTCTTT.

The gene calls are TRBV2 and TRBJ2-7, with TRBD1 identical over 8 bases. Germline V gene data show CDR1 as SNHLY and CDR2 as FYNNEI. The CDR3 has 13 residues. Unmatched junction bases numbered 5, after V lost 6 bases and J lost 4 bases. Here the CDR3 reads CASSRGRGYEQYF. DNA of the CDR3: TGTGCCAGCAGCAGGGGGCGTGGGTACGAGCAGTACTTC. The entire variable domain, with the rest obtained from reference TRBV2 and TRBJ2-7, is as follows: EPEVTQTPSHQVTQMGQEVILRCVPISNHLYFYWYRQILGQKVEFLVSFYNNEISEKSEIFDDQFSVERPDGSNFTLKIRSTKLEDSAMYFCASSRGRGYEQYFGPGTRLTVT.

A single count supports this clone. The chain recombines TRBV5-4 with TRBJ2-5; TRBD2 matches at 16 bases. CDR3 length equals 16 residues. J was trimmed by 4 bases and V by 3 bases; bases with no gene match: 3. Germline V gene lookup returns CDR1 SGHNT and CDR2 YYREEE (reference sequence). CDR3 in DNA: TGTGCCAGCAGCTCGGGGACTAGCGGGGGGGCAGAGACCCAGTACTTC. Its protein product is CASSSGTSGGAETQYF.

J is TRBJ1-1 and V is TRBV11-2; tentatively, D is TRBD1 (6 bases). The CDR3 runs to 16 residues. Germline CDR1 reads SGHAT; CDR2 reads FQNNGV. Deletions cut 5 bases from V and 1 base from J, with 17 bases between. Here the CDR3 reads CASSGSQDRPNTEAFF. For the CDR3, the DNA is TGTGCCAGCAGCGGAAGCCAGGACAGACCGAACACTGAAGCTTTCTTT.

The CDR3 protein is CASSELTSGAAETQYF. CDR3 bases: TGTGCCAGCAGTGAGCTGACTAGCGGGGCGGCGGAGACCCAGTACTTC. This chain connects TRBV2 to TRBJ2-5; 11 nucleotides line up with TRBD2. V gave up 3 bases and J gave up 5 bases; unmatched junction bases: 8. CDR3 length: 16 residues. Germline V lookup: CDR1 SNHLY, CDR2 FYNNEI. Full variable domain (rest looked up from reference TRBV2 and TRBJ2-5): EPEVTQTPSHQVTQMGQEVILRCVPISNHLYFYWYRQILGQKVEFLVSFYNNEISEKSEIFDDQFSVERPDGSNFTLKIRSTKLEDSAMYFCASSELTSGAAETQYFGPGTRLLVL.

The chain uses TRBV9 and TRBJ2-3; D is undetermined. V was shortened by 0 bases and J by 5 bases, with 13 bases between the two germline ends. This CDR3 is 15 amino acids long. Germline V lookup: CDR1 SGDLS, CDR2 YYNGEE. Here the CDR3 DNA reads TGTGCCAGCAGCGTAGGTCCCTTAGGAGTAGATACGCAGTATTTT. It translates to CASSVGPLGVDTQYF.

V and J are TRBV27 and TRBJ2-3; unclear D gene. Germline V gene data show CDR1 as MNHEY and CDR2 as SMNVEV (reference sequence). There are 12 residues in the CDR3. Between the trimmed V and J ends, which lost 5 bases and 6 bases, there was a span of 9 bases. The CDR3 sequence is CASSPRGDTQYF. In DNA form, the CDR3 reads TGTGCCAGCAGTCCACGTGGGGATACGCAGTATTTT.

This chain joins TRBV12-3 or TRBV12-4 and TRBJ1-1; D gene uncertain. Trimming took off 5 bases at V and 5 bases at J, with 9 bases between the two ends. The CDR3 contains 12 residues. For the CDR3, the DNA is TGTGCCAGCAGTCTTCCGGGGACTGAAGCTTTCTTT. Its translation: CASSLPGTEAFF.